The 27 T cell receptor beta chains below all came from one sample that was sequenced in a study of blood T cell repertoires in COVID-19. This table comes from immunoSEQ multiplex PCR, and its TCRdb copy is limited to in-frame clones, with some not included. The table has 220,000 or so clones, approximately 81% seen once. Sequenced input: peripheral blood. The receptor set was obtained from a woman aged 60-70 years who had recovered from COVID-19.

The chain links TRBV10-3 to TRBJ1-5; tentatively, D is TRBD1 (6 bases). This CDR3 comprises 14 residues. Germline-derived CDR1 and CDR2 are ENHRY and SYGVKD. Trimming took 8 bases from V and 1 from J, leaving 12 bases between them. CDR3 DNA: TGTGCCATCGGGGGCAAAGGGAGCAATCAGCCCCAGCATTTT. Translating gives CAIGGKGSNQPQHF.

The CDR3 sequence is CSVDPGYGYTF. For the CDR3, the DNA is TGCAGCGTTGACCCGGGCTATGGCTACACCTTC. This chain links TRBV29-1 with TRBJ1-2; no reliable D call. V lost 3 bases to trimming and J lost 4 bases, with 6 bases between them. CDR3 size: 11 residues. In germline, CDR1 is SQVTM, CDR2 ANQGSEA.

The rearrangement uses TRBV11-2 and TRBJ2-1, with TRBD2 identical over 13 bases. Germline V CDR1 and CDR2: SGHAT, FQNNGV. This CDR3 contains 15 residues. V lost 5 bases, J lost 8 bases, and 6 bases stayed unmatched. DNA of the CDR3: TGTGCCAGCAGCACGGGACTAGCGGGGTGGGATGAGCAGTTCTTC. This gives the protein CASSTGLAGWDEQFF.

This sequence joins TRBV5-1 and TRBJ2-5, with TRBD2 matching over 9 bases. This CDR3 spans 15 amino acids. In germline, CDR1 is SGHRS, CDR2 YFSETQ. V lost 4 bases and J lost 5; bases outside the gene matches: 9. CDR3 region: CASSPERRGGETQYF. The CDR3 DNA sequence: TGCGCCAGCAGCCCCGAGAGGCGGGGGGGCGAGACCCAGTACTTC.

This chain joins TRBV6-5 and TRBJ1-3; 9 nucleotides agree with TRBD1. The V gene's germline CDR1 is MNHEY and CDR2 SVGAGI. The J segment lost 1 base and the V segment lost 5 bases, leaving 3 bases of the junction unmatched. CDR3 length equals 15 residues. DNA for the CDR3: TGTGCCAGCAGTACCGGGACAGGGTCTGGAAACACCATATATTTT. This encodes CASSTGTGSGNTIYF.

V usage is TRBV4-2 and J usage is TRBJ2-2; 12 positions agree with TRBD2. The CDR3 is 17 residues long. Germline V gives CDR1 LGHNA, CDR2 YNFKEQ. V lost 3 bases to trimming and J lost 3 bases; unmatched junction nucleotides: 5. The CDR3 DNA reads TGTGCCAGCAGCCACCTAGCGGGGGGGCCAGACACCGGGGAGCTGTTTTTT. Its protein is CASSHLAGGPDTGELFF.

The rearrangement joins TRBV4-2 to TRBJ2-1, with TRBD2 identical over 11 bases. The CDR3 is made up of 15 amino acids. Germline assignment: CDR1 LGHNA and CDR2 YNFKEQ. With V trimmed by 4 bases and J by 9 bases, 8 bases remained unmatched. CDR3 region: CASSRTGTSGIEQFF. The DNA of the CDR3 is TGTGCCAGCAGCCGAACCGGGACTAGCGGTATTGAGCAGTTCTTC.

This chain uses TRBV7-9 with TRBJ2-3, with 11 bases identical to TRBD2. CDR3 length equals 16 residues. CDR1 SEHNR and CDR2 FQNEAQ come from the germline V gene (reference sequence). The trim removed 3 bases at V and 0 bases at J, leaving 2 bases unmatched. CDR3 DNA: TGTGCCAGCAGCTTCCCTAGCGGGGGGAGCACAGATACGCAGTATTTT. This encodes CASSFPSGGSTDTQYF.

The chain recombines TRBV4-3 with TRBJ1-2; the D is unclear. Trimming shortened V by 0 bases and J by 4 bases, and 12 bases separated the two germline ends. Germline lookup yields CDR1 LGHNA and CDR2 YSLEER. The CDR3 spans 15 residues. The CDR3 DNA reads as TGCGCCAGCAGCCAAGACTCTCGGGAGAGCTATGGCTACACCTTC. Encoded protein: CASSQDSRESYGYTF.

This clone was recorded only once. The CDR3 is CASSLGLAAEGETQYF. For the CDR3, the DNA is TGTGCCAGCAGCCTTGGACTAGCCGCGGAAGGAGAGACCCAGTACTTC. The chain recombines TRBV7-2 with TRBJ2-5; 8 positions agree with TRBD2. Trimming at V came to 5 bases and at J to 4 bases, leaving 12 bases not matched to a gene. CDR3 length: 16 amino acids. CDR1 and CDR2 from the germline V gene are SGHTA and FQGNSA.

The chain carries TRBV7-3 and TRBJ2-1, with D possibly TRBD2 on 6 matching bases. The CDR3 spans 14 residues. Germline CDR1 reads SGHTA; CDR2 reads FQGTGA. V was pared by 1 base and J by 12 bases, with 16 bases between. The CDR3 here is CASSLIAGTEGQFF. DNA for the CDR3: TGTGCCAGCAGCTTAATAGCCGGGACGGAGGGGCAGTTCTTC.

The chain links TRBV7-3 to TRBJ2-5, with D possibly TRBD2 on 6 matching bases. The germline CDR1 and CDR2 sequences are SGHTA and FQGTGA. This CDR3 is built from 14 residues. Trimming took off 2 bases at V and 8 bases at J, with 15 bases between the two ends. The CDR3 nucleotides read TGTGCCAGCAGCTTAGCCGGGACTCGTCATACCCAGTACTTC. Protein sequence: CASSLAGTRHTQYF.

The V gene is TRBV7-9, the J gene TRBJ2-2; 9 bases align to TRBD2. V lost 4 bases to trimming and J lost 5 bases; unmatched junction nucleotides: 8. Germline assignment: CDR1 SEHNR and CDR2 FQNEAQ (reference sequence). The CDR3 consists of 16 residues. CDR3 protein: CASSSGRTSETGELFF. Written as DNA, the CDR3 is TGTGCCAGCAGCTCGGGCCGGACTAGCGAAACCGGGGAGCTGTTTTTT.

The chain uses TRBV27 and TRBJ2-7; 7 positions match TRBD1. J was trimmed by 2 bases and V by 5 bases; bases with no gene match: 6. The germline gives CDR1 MNHEY, CDR2 SMNVEV (reference sequence). The CDR3 is 14 residues long. The CDR3 here is CASSPDRAPYEQYF. The CDR3 DNA is TGTGCCAGCAGTCCTGACAGGGCCCCCTACGAGCAGTACTTC.

V and J are TRBV6-1 and TRBJ1-1; 8 bases line up with TRBD1. The germline gives CDR1 MNHNS, CDR2 SASEGT. Trimming cost V 1 base and J 0 bases; bases outside gene matches: 7. The CDR3 is 17 amino acids. The CDR3 sequence is CASSEGTGYSMNTEAFF. The DNA of the CDR3 is TGTGCCAGCAGTGAAGGGACAGGGTATTCCATGAACACTGAAGCTTTCTTT.

This chain connects TRBV7-8 to TRBJ1-2; 9 positions match TRBD1. The CDR3 consists of 16 residues. After removal of 4 bases from V and 4 bases from J, the junction contained 10 bases not matched to a gene. From germline, CDR1 is SGHVS and CDR2 FQNEAQ. The CDR3 protein is CASSSGTGSLVYGYTF. CDR3 nucleotide sequence: TGTGCCAGCAGCTCCGGGACAGGGAGTCTTGTCTATGGCTACACCTTC.

The chain joins TRBV5-4 to TRBJ1-1; 7 bases align to TRBD1. J was trimmed by 0 bases and V by 2 bases; bases with no gene match: 7. The CDR3 consists of 16 residues. Germline V lookup: CDR1 SGHNT, CDR2 YYREEE (reference sequence). This CDR3 is CASSFTGDLMNTEAFF. CDR3 bases: TGTGCCAGCAGCTTCACAGGGGACCTAATGAACACTGAAGCTTTCTTT.

V and J are TRBV19 and TRBJ1-2; perhaps TRBD1 as D (6 bases). The CDR3 consists of 16 residues. The ends were cut back, 5 bases at V and 0 bases at J, with 16 bases in the middle. Germline CDR1 reads LNHDA; CDR2 reads SQIVND (reference sequence). The CDR3 region is CASSPLRDTPNYGYTF. The CDR3 nucleotides are TGTGCCAGTAGTCCCCTCAGGGACACCCCTAACTATGGCTACACCTTC.

The V call is TRBV19, the J call TRBJ2-1; TRBD2 matches 10 bases. In germline, CDR1 is LNHDA, CDR2 SQIVND (reference sequence). This CDR3 spans 16 amino acids. Trimming cost V 4 bases and J 4 bases; bases outside gene matches: 7. This CDR3 reads CASSTSAGGPYNEQFF. The CDR3 nucleotides are TGTGCCAGTAGTACCTCAGCGGGGGGGCCTTACAATGAGCAGTTCTTC.

The chain recombines TRBV15 with TRBJ1-1; D is uncertain. The CDR3 is 17 residues long. V dropped 3 bases and J dropped 6 bases, with 23 bases sitting between them. Germline V lookup: CDR1 LNHNV, CDR2 YYDKDF (reference sequence). The CDR3 bases are TGTGCCACCAGCAGTCCGGGAGTCTGGGAGGGTATTTCTGAAGCTTTCTTT. Encoded protein: CATSSPGVWEGISEAFF. Looking up the rest from reference TRBV15 and TRBJ1-1 gives the full variable domain: DAMVIQNPRYQVTQFGKPVTLSCSQTLNHNVMYWYQQKSSQAPKLLFHYYDKDFNNEADTPDNFQSRRPNTSFCFLDIRSPGLGDTAMYLCATSSPGVWEGISEAFFGQGTRLTVV.

This clone was seen just once. The J gene is TRBJ1-2, the V gene TRBV3-1 (or the pseudogene TRBV3-2); 8 bases match TRBD1. The CDR3 spans 14 residues. Per germline, CDR1 LGHDT and CDR2 YNNKEL (reference sequence). V was pared by 4 bases and J by 6 bases, with 7 bases of the junction left unmatched. CDR3 coding DNA: TGTGCCAGCAGCCTAATCGACAGGGGAAATGGCTACACCTTC. Translated, it gives CASSLIDRGNGYTF.

The rearrangement joins TRBV5-1 to TRBJ2-3; 7 bases are a match to TRBD1. CDR1 and CDR2 (germline): SGHRS, YFSETQ. The CDR3 has 15 amino acids. V dropped 3 bases and J dropped 3; count of bases not matched to a gene: 7. CDR3 DNA sequence: TGCGCCAGCAGCTCCTCCGGGACAGCGACAGATACGCAGTATTTT. Amino acid sequence: CASSSSGTATDTQYF.

The rearrangement uses TRBV11-3 and TRBJ2-7; possible D gene TRBD2, 5 bases. With 5 bases removed from V and 0 bases from J, the gap between germline ends came to 8 bases. This CDR3 has 13 amino acids. CDR1 is SGHNT and CDR2 is YENEEA in the germline V gene. CDR3 nucleotides: TGTGCCAGCAGCCCGGGGTCCTCCTACGAGCAGTACTTC. It yields the protein CASSPGSSYEQYF.

The chain uses TRBV5-8 and TRBJ2-3, with TRBD2 matching over 10 bases. V shed 4 bases, J shed 1 base, and the junction held 9 bases outside the gene matches. Germline V gene data show CDR1 as SGHTS and CDR2 as YDEGEE. This CDR3 has 17 residues. CDR3 residues: CASSVKRLAGRTDTQYF. The CDR3, as DNA: TGTGCCAGCAGCGTTAAGCGACTAGCGGGCCGCACAGATACGCAGTATTTT.

V is TRBV30 and J is TRBJ1-4, with TRBD1 as a possible D gene (5 bases). The V and J ends lost 3 bases and 6 bases respectively, with 11 bases between them. The CDR3 covers 13 residues. Germline CDR1 is GTSNPN and CDR2 is SVGIG (reference sequence). The CDR3 reads CAWSSSGDEKLFF. The CDR3 region has the DNA TGTGCCTGGAGCAGTTCGGGGGATGAAAAACTGTTTTTT.

The chain recombines TRBV5-1 with TRBJ1-2; tentatively, D is TRBD1 (6 bases). From germline, CDR1 is SGHRS and CDR2 YFSETQ. The CDR3 runs to 15 residues. V was shortened by 2 bases and J by 9 bases, with 20 bases between the two germline ends. The DNA of the CDR3 is TGCGCCAGCAGCTTTGGGGGCACGTCCTTTTTTAGCTACACCTTC. Amino acid sequence: CASSFGGTSFFSYTF.

This clone was recorded only once. The rearrangement uses TRBV11-2 and TRBJ2-5; D is unresolved. CDR1 and CDR2 (germline): SGHAT, FQNNGV. CDR3 length: 14 residues. V was trimmed by 1 base and J by 3 bases, leaving 9 bases between them. CDR3 loop: CASSLVIAEETQYF. The CDR3 bases are TGTGCCAGCAGCTTAGTAATAGCTGAAGAGACCCAGTACTTC.